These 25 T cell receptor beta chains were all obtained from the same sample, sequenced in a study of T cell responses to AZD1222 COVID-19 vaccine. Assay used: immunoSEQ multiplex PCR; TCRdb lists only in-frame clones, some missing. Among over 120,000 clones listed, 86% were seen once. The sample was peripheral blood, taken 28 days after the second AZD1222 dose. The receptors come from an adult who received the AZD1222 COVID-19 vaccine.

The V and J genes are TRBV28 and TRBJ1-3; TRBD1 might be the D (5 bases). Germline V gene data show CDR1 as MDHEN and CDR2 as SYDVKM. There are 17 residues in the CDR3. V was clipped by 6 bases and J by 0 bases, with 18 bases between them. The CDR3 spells CASRSPGTFSSGNTIYF. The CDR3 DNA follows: TGTGCCAGCAGATCTCCCGGGACCTTTAGCTCTGGAAACACCATATATTTT.

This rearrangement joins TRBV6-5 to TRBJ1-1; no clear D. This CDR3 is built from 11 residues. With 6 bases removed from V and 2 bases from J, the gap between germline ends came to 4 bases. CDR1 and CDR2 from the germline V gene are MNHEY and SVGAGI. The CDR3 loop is CASRANTEAFF. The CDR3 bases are TGTGCCAGCAGGGCTAACACTGAAGCTTTCTTT.

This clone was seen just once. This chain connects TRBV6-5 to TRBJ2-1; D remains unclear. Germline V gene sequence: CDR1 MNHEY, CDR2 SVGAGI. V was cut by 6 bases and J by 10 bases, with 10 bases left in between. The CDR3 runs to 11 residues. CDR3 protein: CASSSIGEQFF. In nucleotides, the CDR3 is TGTGCCAGCAGCTCGATTGGGGAGCAGTTCTTC.

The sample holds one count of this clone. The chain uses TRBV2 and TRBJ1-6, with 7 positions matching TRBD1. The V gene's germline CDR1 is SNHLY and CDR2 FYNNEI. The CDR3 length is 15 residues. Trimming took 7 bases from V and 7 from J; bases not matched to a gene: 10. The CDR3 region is CASTSVGTANSPLHF. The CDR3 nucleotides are TGTGCCAGCACTTCGGTAGGGACAGCCAATTCACCCCTCCACTTT.

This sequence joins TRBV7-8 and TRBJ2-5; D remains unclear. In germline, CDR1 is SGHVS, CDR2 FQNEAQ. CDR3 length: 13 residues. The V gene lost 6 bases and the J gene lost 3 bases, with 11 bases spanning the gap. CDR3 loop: CASRAPGKETQYF. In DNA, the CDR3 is TGTGCCAGCAGAGCCCCAGGAAAAGAGACCCAGTACTTC.

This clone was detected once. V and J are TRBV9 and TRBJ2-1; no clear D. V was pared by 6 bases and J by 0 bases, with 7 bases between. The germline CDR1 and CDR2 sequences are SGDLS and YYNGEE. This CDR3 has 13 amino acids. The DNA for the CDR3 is TGTGCCAGCAACTCTCCCTCCTACAATGAGCAGTTCTTC. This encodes CASNSPSYNEQFF.

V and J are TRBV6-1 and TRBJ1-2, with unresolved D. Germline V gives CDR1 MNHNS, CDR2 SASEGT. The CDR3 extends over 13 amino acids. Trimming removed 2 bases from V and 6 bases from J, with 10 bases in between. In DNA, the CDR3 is TGTGCCAGCAGTGAAACGGGATTCGATGGCTACACCTTC. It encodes CASSETGFDGYTF.

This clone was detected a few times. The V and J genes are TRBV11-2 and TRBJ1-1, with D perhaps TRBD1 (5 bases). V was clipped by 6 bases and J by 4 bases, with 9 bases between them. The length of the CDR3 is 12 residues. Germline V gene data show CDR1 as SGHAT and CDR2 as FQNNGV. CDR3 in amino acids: CASRVGVTEAFF. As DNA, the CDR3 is TGTGCCAGCAGGGTGGGGGTCACTGAAGCTTTCTTT.

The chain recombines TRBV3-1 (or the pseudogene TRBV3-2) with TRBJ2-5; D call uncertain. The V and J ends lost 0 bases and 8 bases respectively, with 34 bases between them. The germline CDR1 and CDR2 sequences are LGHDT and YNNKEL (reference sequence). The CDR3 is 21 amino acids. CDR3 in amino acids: CASSQDTSRSSQRAEKRTQYF. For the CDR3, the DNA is TGTGCCAGCAGCCAAGATACATCCCGCTCAAGCCAACGGGCCGAAAAGAGAACCCAGTACTTC.

The CDR3 here is CASSSGLAGGYNEQFF. The CDR3 DNA sequence: TGTGCCAGCAGCTCGGGACTAGCGGGGGGTTACAATGAGCAGTTCTTC. The rearrangement links TRBV5-4 to TRBJ2-1, with 15 bases fitting TRBD2. The J segment lost 4 bases and the V segment lost 3 bases, leaving 2 bases of the junction unmatched. The germline V gene encodes CDR1 SGHNT and CDR2 YYREEE (reference sequence). CDR3 length: 16 amino acids. Together with reference TRBV5-4 and TRBJ2-1, the CDR3 gives the full variable domain: ETGVTQSPTHLIKTRGQQVTLRCSSQSGHNTVSWYQQALGQGPQFIFQYYREEENGRGNFPPRFSGLQFPNYSSELNVNALELDDSALYLCASSSGLAGGYNEQFFGPGTRLTVL.

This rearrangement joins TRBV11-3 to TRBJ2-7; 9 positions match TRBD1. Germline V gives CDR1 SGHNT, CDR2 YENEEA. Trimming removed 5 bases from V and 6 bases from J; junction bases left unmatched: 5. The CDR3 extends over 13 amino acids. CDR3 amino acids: CASSQTGGGEQYF. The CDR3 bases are TGTGCCAGCAGCCAGACAGGGGGAGGCGAGCAGTACTTC.

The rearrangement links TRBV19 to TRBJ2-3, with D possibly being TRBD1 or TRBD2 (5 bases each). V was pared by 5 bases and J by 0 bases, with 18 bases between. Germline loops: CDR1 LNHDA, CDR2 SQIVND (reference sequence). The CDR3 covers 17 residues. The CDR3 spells CASSLMTGAPSTDTQYF. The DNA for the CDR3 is TGTGCCAGTAGTCTTATGACCGGGGCCCCTAGCACAGATACGCAGTATTTT.

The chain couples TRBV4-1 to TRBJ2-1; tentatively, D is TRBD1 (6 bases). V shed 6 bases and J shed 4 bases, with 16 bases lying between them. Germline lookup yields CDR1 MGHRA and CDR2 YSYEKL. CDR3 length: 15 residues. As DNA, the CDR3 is TGCGCCAGCAGTTCGACCGGGACAAGTTACAATGAGCAGTTCTTC. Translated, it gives CASSSTGTSYNEQFF.

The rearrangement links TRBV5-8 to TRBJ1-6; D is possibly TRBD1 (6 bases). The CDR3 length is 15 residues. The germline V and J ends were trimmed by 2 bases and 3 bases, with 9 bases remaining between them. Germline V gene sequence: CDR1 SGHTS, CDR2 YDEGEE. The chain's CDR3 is CASSFGRGYNSPLHF. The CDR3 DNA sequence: TGTGCCAGCAGCTTCGGCAGGGGCTATAATTCACCCCTCCACTTT.

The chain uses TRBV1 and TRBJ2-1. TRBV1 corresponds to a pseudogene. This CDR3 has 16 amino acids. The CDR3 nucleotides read TGCACCAGCAGCCAAGATATTCGGGCCCCTTACAATGAGCAGTTCTTC. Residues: CTSSQDIRAPYNEQFF.

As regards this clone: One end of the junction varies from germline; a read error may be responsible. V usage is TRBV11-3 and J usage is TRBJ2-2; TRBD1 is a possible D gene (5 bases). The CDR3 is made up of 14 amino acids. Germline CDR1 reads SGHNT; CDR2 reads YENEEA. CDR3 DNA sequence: TGTGCCAGCAGCCCATATGAGGACACAGGGGAGCTGTTTTTT. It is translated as CASSPYEDTGELFF.

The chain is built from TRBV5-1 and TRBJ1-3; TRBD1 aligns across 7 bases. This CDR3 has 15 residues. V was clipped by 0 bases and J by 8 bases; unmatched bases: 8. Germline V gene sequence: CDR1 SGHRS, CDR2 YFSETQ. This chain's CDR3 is CASSLGGTDVYTIYF. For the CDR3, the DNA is TGCGCCAGCAGCTTGGGAGGGACAGATGTTTACACCATATATTTT.

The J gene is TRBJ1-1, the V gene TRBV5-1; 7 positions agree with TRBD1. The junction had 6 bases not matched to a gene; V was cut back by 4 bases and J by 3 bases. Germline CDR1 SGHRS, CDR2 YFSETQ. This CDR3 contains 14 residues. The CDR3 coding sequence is TGCGCCAGCAGCATAACAGGGGCCGACACTGAAGCTTTCTTT. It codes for CASSITGADTEAFF.

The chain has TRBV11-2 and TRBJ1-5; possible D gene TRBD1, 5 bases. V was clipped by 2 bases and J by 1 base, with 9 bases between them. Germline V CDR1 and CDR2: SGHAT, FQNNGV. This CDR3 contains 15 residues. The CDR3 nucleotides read TGTGCCAGCAGCTTACAGGGAGGGAGCAATCAGCCCCAGCATTTT. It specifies CASSLQGGSNQPQHF.

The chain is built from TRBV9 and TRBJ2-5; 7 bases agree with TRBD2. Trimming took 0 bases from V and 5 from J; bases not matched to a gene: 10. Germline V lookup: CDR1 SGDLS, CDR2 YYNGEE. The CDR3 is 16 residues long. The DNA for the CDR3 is TGTGCCAGCAGCGTAGGATTAACTAGCGCCTATGAGACCCAGTACTTC. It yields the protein CASSVGLTSAYETQYF.

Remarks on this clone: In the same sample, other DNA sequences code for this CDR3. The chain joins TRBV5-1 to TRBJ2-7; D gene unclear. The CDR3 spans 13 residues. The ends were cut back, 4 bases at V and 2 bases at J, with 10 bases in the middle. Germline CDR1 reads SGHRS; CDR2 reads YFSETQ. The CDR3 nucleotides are TGCGCCAGCAGCCTGGGGTCTCCCTACGAGCAGTACTTC. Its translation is CASSLGSPYEQYF.

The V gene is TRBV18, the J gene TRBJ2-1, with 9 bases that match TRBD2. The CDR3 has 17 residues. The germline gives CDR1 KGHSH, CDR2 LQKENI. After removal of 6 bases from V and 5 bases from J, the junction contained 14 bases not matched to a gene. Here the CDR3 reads CASSSVAGGRPNNEQFF. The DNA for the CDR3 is TGTGCCAGCTCGTCTGTGGCGGGAGGGAGGCCTAACAATGAGCAGTTCTTC.

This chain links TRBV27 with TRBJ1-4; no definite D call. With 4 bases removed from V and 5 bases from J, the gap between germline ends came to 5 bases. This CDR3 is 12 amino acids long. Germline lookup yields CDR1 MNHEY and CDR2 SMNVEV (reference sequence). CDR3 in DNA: TGTGCCAGCAGTTCCTACAATGAAAAACTGTTTTTT. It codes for CASSSYNEKLFF. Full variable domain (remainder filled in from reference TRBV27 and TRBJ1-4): EAQVTQNPRYLITVTGKKLTVTCSQNMNHEYMSWYRQDPGLGLRQIYYSMNVEVTDKGDVPEGYKVSRKEKRNFPLILESPSPNQTSLYFCASSSYNEKLFFGSGTQLSVL.

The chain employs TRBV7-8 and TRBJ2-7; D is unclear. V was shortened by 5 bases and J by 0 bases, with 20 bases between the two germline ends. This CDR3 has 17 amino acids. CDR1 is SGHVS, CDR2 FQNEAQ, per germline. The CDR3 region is CASSPAPSVVISYEQYF. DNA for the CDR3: TGTGCCAGCAGCCCCGCACCGTCGGTCGTCATCTCCTACGAGCAGTACTTC.

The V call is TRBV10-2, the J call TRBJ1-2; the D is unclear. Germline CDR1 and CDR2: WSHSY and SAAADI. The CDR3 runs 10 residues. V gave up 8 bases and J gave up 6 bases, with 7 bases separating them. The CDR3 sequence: CASYRNGYTF. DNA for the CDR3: TGCGCCAGCTATCGGAATGGCTACACCTTC.